This T cell receptor beta chain comes out of a study of T cell responses to AZD1222 COVID-19 vaccine. Whole-study context: Analysis merged second doses at about 4 or about 12 weeks.

The method was immunoSEQ multiplex PCR; TCRdb's version includes in-frame clones alone and lacks a portion of them. The sample holds around 130,000 clones, 80% to 90% seen once. With respect to this clone: Its antigen remains unknown.

Study conclusions and caveats: Reports say nearly half of spike-specific TCRs go after unmutated variant regions. Spike as a whole was targeted by vaccine-associated CD4 TCRs, dominant at 160-218 and 743-854.

Germline V lookup: CDR1 SGHRS, CDR2 YFSETQ. The CDR3 has 15 residues. With 3 bases clipped from V and 6 bases from J, the junction kept 4 bases outside the gene matches. Sample: peripheral blood, taken on day 0 of AZD1222 vaccination. This sequence was found in an adult in good health. V is TRBV5-1 and J is TRBJ1-6; 9 positions match TRBD1. CDR3 region: CASSSGQGLNSPLHF. CDR3 nucleotides: TGCGCCAGCAGCTCAGGACAGGGGCTTAATTCACCCCTCCACTTT. The whole variable domain, remainder taken from reference TRBV5-1 and TRBJ1-6, is KAGVTQTPRYLIKTRGQQVTLSCSPISGHRSVSWYQQTPGQGLQFLFEYFSETQRNKGNFPGRFSGRQFSNSRSEMNVSTLELGDSALYLCASSSGQGLNSPLHFGNGTRLTVT.